The 19 T cell receptor beta chains in this list originate from one sample, sequenced in a study of blood T cell repertoires in COVID-19. Here immunoSEQ multiplex PCR was the method, and the copy in TCRdb shows in-frame clones only, minus some. The sample includes about 200,000 clones, about 84% of them seen just once. Input material: PBMCs or T cells enriched from blood (not recorded which). The receptors here all came from a man aged 35 to 55 with acute COVID-19.

In this sample, this clone turned up a few times. The chain has TRBV9 and TRBJ2-7, with D tentatively TRBD2 (5 bases). CDR3 length equals 13 residues. Germline V gene data show CDR1 as SGDLS and CDR2 as YYNGEE. The germline V and J ends were trimmed by 6 bases and 7 bases, with 17 bases remaining between them. Here the CDR3 reads CASNRAEWGEQYF. The CDR3 bases are TGTGCCAGCAATAGAGCGGAGTGGGGAGAGCAGTACTTC. Using reference TRBV9 and TRBJ2-7 for the parts outside the CDR3, the full variable domain is DSGVTQTPKHLITATGQRVTLRCSPRSGDLSVYWYQQSLDQGLQFLIQYYNGEERAKGNILERFSAQQFPDLHSELNLSSLELGDSALYFCASNRAEWGEQYFGPGTRLTVT.

V gene TRBV15 combines with J gene TRBJ1-5; tentatively, D is TRBD1 (5 bases). Per the germline V gene, CDR1 is LNHNV and CDR2 is YYDKDF (reference sequence). This CDR3 contains 13 residues. V gave up 3 bases and J gave up 7 bases, with 10 bases separating them. DNA for the CDR3: TGTGCCACCAGCAGTGGGTGGGGCCAGCCCCAGCATTTT. Translating it yields CATSSGWGQPQHF. Supplemented by reference TRBV15 and TRBJ1-5, the full variable domain reads DAMVIQNPRYQVTQFGKPVTLSCSQTLNHNVMYWYQQKSSQAPKLLFHYYDKDFNNEADTPDNFQSRRPNTSFCFLDIRSPGLGDTAMYLCATSSGWGQPQHFGDGTRLSIL.

The V and J genes are TRBV7-9 and TRBJ1-6; D call uncertain. This CDR3 contains 13 residues. In germline, CDR1 is SEHNR, CDR2 FQNEAQ (reference sequence). Deletions cut 5 bases from V and 13 bases from J, with 15 bases between. The CDR3 sequence: CASSENSNSPLHF. DNA for the CDR3: TGTGCCAGCAGCGAGAACTCGAATAGCCCCCTCCACTTT.

The chain combines TRBV11-3 with TRBJ1-4; D not certain. Looked up from germline, CDR1 is SGHNT and CDR2 is YENEEA. The CDR3 is 15 amino acids. Between the trimmed V and J ends, which lost 5 bases and 0 bases, there was a span of 10 bases. The DNA of the CDR3 is TGTGCCAGCAGCCCGGGGATTGCAACTAATGAAAAACTGTTTTTT. Translation: CASSPGIATNEKLFF. The full variable domain, rest sourced from reference TRBV11-3 and TRBJ1-4, is EAGVVQSPRYKIIEKKQPVAFWCNPISGHNTLYWYLQNLGQGPELLIRYENEEAVDDSQLPKDRFSAERLKGVDSTLKIQPAELGDSAVYLCASSPGIATNEKLFFGSGTQLSVL.

The V gene is TRBV30, the J gene TRBJ1-4, with D possibly TRBD1 on 6 matching bases. CDR1 and CDR2 from the germline V gene are GTSNPN and SVGIG (reference sequence). V shed 7 bases and J shed 4 bases, with 16 bases lying between them. This CDR3 region has 14 residues. The CDR3 reads CASRWGQINEKLFF. In nucleotides, the CDR3 is TGTGCCTCCCGTTGGGGACAAATTAATGAAAAACTGTTTTTT.

This clone has just one count. The chain joins TRBV11-3 to TRBJ2-1; the D is unclear. The CDR3 spans 11 residues. V lost 4 bases and J lost 7, with 5 bases in between. Germline CDR1 reads SGHNT; CDR2 reads YENEEA. The CDR3 DNA reads TGTGCCAGCAGCTCCTCGAATGAGCAGTTCTTC. Translation: CASSSSNEQFF.

CDR3 sequence reads: CASSTQVHTEAFF. The DNA of the CDR3 is TGTGCCAGCAGCACACAGGTACACACTGAAGCTTTCTTT. J is TRBJ1-1 and V is TRBV11-2, with D perhaps TRBD1 (5 bases). The V end lost 5 bases, the J end lost 3 bases, and 10 bases lay between the germline ends. The CDR3 is made up of 13 amino acids. Looked up from germline, CDR1 is SGHAT and CDR2 is FQNNGV.

The chain links TRBV2 to TRBJ1-5; D call uncertain. V dropped 6 bases and J dropped 9 bases, with 12 bases sitting between them. There are 12 residues in the CDR3. The germline V gene has CDR1 SNHLY and CDR2 FYNNEI. The CDR3 here is CASRGVRGPQHF. The DNA for the CDR3 is TGTGCCAGCAGGGGCGTGCGGGGGCCCCAGCATTTT.

This chain connects TRBV7-9 to TRBJ2-5; perhaps TRBD1 as D (6 bases). With 4 bases removed from V and 0 bases from J, the gap between germline ends came to 6 bases. In germline, CDR1 is SEHNR, CDR2 FQNEAQ (reference sequence). CDR3 size: 13 residues. The CDR3 sequence: CASSWDNQETQYF. CDR3 DNA: TGTGCCAGCAGCTGGGACAACCAAGAGACCCAGTACTTC. Drawing the rest from reference TRBV7-9 and TRBJ2-5, the complete variable domain is DTGVSQNPRHKITKRGQNVTFRCDPISEHNRLYWYRQTLGQGPEFLTYFQNEAQLEKSRLLSDRFSAERPKGSFSTLEIQRTEQGDSAMYLCASSWDNQETQYFGPGTRLLVL.

The rearrangement uses TRBV3-1 (or the pseudogene TRBV3-2) and TRBJ2-2; 9 nucleotides match TRBD1. Looked up from germline, CDR1 is LGHDT and CDR2 is YNNKEL (reference sequence). The CDR3 has 16 residues. V gave up 4 bases and J gave up 7 bases; unmatched junction bases: 10. CDR3 in amino acids: CASSPDRGKTNGELFF. As DNA, the CDR3 is TGTGCCAGCAGCCCTGACAGGGGGAAGACCAACGGGGAGCTGTTTTTT.

This clone was seen only a few times. Other DNA sequences of this sample code for an identical CDR3. The chain employs TRBV25-1 and TRBJ1-1; D is unresolved. V lost 4 bases, J lost 4 bases, and 13 bases lay in between. Per germline, CDR1 MGHDK and CDR2 SYGVNS. The CDR3 covers 14 residues. The CDR3 reads CASSALAGGTEAFF. The CDR3 coding sequence is TGTGCCAGCAGTGCCCTCGCGGGTGGCACTGAAGCTTTCTTT.

V usage is TRBV7-8 and J usage is TRBJ2-7; D remains unclear. Trimming shortened V by 1 base and J by 0 bases, and 13 bases separated the two germline ends. The CDR3 is 16 residues long. The germline CDR1 and CDR2 sequences are SGHVS and FQNEAQ. The CDR3 is CASSLGLITSSYEQYF. Written as DNA, the CDR3 is TGTGCCAGCAGCTTAGGACTCATAACGAGCTCCTACGAGCAGTACTTC.

The chain carries TRBV30 and TRBJ2-1, with D possibly being TRBD2 (5 bases). The V gene lost 2 bases and the J gene lost 3 bases, with 8 bases spanning the gap. CDR3 size: 13 residues. Germline CDR1 reads GTSNPN; CDR2 reads SVGIG (reference sequence). The CDR3: CAWSSGLYNEQFF. For the CDR3, the DNA is TGTGCCTGGAGTTCCGGACTCTACAATGAGCAGTTCTTC.

This chain joins TRBV9 and TRBJ2-3, with TRBD2 matching 7 bases. From germline, CDR1 is SGDLS and CDR2 YYNGEE. This CDR3 has 15 amino acids. V was pared by 3 bases and J by 2 bases, with 6 bases of the junction left unmatched. The CDR3 sequence: CASSALAAHTDTQYF. The CDR3, as DNA: TGTGCCAGCAGCGCGCTAGCGGCGCACACAGATACGCAGTATTTT.

In DNA, the CDR3 is TGTGCCAGCAGCCAGGACTCCTACGAGCAGTACTTC. The encoded protein is CASSQDSYEQYF. The gene calls are TRBV6-5 and TRBJ2-7, with D unresolved. This CDR3 has 12 residues. V shed 6 bases and J shed 0 bases, with 6 bases lying between them. Germline V gives CDR1 MNHEY, CDR2 SVGAGI.

V and J are TRBV3-1 (or the pseudogene TRBV3-2) and TRBJ1-1, with a weak D call TRBD1 (5 bases). The ends were cut back, 7 bases at V and 5 bases at J, with 8 bases in the middle. Germline values: CDR1 LGHDT, CDR2 YNNKEL (reference sequence). The CDR3 runs 11 residues. The CDR3 coding sequence is TGTGCCAGCACCGGGGGGACTGAAGCTTTCTTT. Protein sequence: CASTGGTEAFF.

The chain uses TRBV9 and TRBJ2-3; D unclear. This CDR3 has 15 amino acids. V dropped 0 bases and J dropped 2 bases, with 10 bases sitting between them. In germline, CDR1 is SGDLS, CDR2 YYNGEE. CDR3 sequence reads: CASSVVGSYTDTQYF. The DNA of the CDR3 is TGTGCCAGCAGCGTAGTTGGCTCTTACACAGATACGCAGTATTTT.

The DNA for the CDR3 is TGTGCCAGCAGTTTATCACCGGAGGGCAATCAGCCCCAGCATTTT. It is translated as CASSLSPEGNQPQHF. The rearrangement joins TRBV27 to TRBJ1-5; unclear D gene. CDR1 and CDR2 from the germline V gene are MNHEY and SMNVEV (reference sequence). This CDR3 has 15 amino acids. V was pared by 0 bases and J by 2 bases, with 8 bases between.

This clone was detected only a few times. CDR3 sequence reads: CATGTGNQPQHF. The CDR3 bases are TGTGCCACCGGGACAGGCAATCAGCCCCAGCATTTT. The chain carries TRBV3-1 (or the pseudogene TRBV3-2) and TRBJ1-5; the match to TRBD1 covers 7 bases. The CDR3 is made up of 12 amino acids. The germline V gene encodes CDR1 LGHDT and CDR2 YNNKEL (reference sequence). With 10 bases clipped from V and 2 bases from J, the junction kept 2 bases outside the gene matches.